Included here is one T cell receptor (beta chain) sequence, with context. This specimen belongs to a study of control samples from healthy donors and cancer patients. Profiled with immunoSEQ multiplex PCR; TCRdb holds only in-frame clones, not every one. The table shows about 130,000 clones, with 80% to 95% occurring only once. Looked up from germline, CDR1 is SGHDT and CDR2 is YYEEEE. CDR3 length equals 15 residues. The V end was cut by 0 bases, the J end by 7 bases, with 14 bases between. Source material: PBMCs. The sequence was obtained from a man older than 75 with head and neck cancer. This chain links TRBV5-6 with TRBJ1-5; D is ambiguous. CDR3 DNA: TGTGCCAGCAGCTTGGGCCTGACGGAAACCCAGCCCCAGCATTTT. It encodes CASSLGLTETQPQHF.